This paragraph covers one T cell receptor (beta chain) sequence. Its matching antigen is unknown. This entry belongs to a study of human T cells and chemical hapten exposure. Study in general: TCR yields differed between samples (mainly from small differences in pooled library volume). General study results and limits: With regard to DPC sensitization, TCRs above 1 in 1000 frequency did not change.

Specified time point: healthy volunteer bleed at 2 weeks. The template was total RNA from unfractionated whole blood. The library gave individual cDNA molecules unique molecular identifiers. Per the original methods: A per-sample median of 95,638 TCRs was observed, with a range of about 23,224 to 750,000. TCRdb recomputed calls from the RACE reads with MiXCR, one row per CDR3 protein. What appears here as the V and J calls and clone size reflects TCRdb's work, not the paper's. Found here are 50,000 or so distinct CDR3 sequences, roughly 4.2% of them singletons; the top ten hold around 5.8%. The CDR3 runs 16 residues.

This chain joins TRBV21-1 and TRBJ2-1; TRBD2 is the table's D call, not checked against the DNA. TRBV21-1 is shown as a pseudogene. The sequenced material came from whole blood. This TCR derives from a human donor in good health. Some clones in this sample may be carry-over from other donors' samples. CDR3 amino acids: CASSKEGLGGANEQFF. CDR3 DNA: TGTGCCAGCAGCAAAGAGGGACTCGGCGGGGCCAATGAGCAGTTCTTC.